These 18 T cell receptor beta chains came from one sample sequenced in a study of blood T cell repertoires in COVID-19. The protocol was immunoSEQ multiplex PCR, while the TCRdb copy is restricted to in-frame clones and leaves out a portion. The sample has around 81,000 clones, 88% seen once. Source material: peripheral blood. The receptors were gathered from a man between 70 and 80 years old with acute or convalescent COVID-19.

The V and J genes are TRBV4-3 and TRBJ1-2; D perhaps matches TRBD1 (6 bases). Germline loops: CDR1 LGHNA, CDR2 YSLEER. The V end was cut by 5 bases, the J end by 6 bases, with 16 bases between. This CDR3 is 14 amino acids long. CDR3 DNA: TGCGCCAGCAGCGCCAGGGGAGTAGGGGATGGCTACACCTTC. Encoded protein: CASSARGVGDGYTF.

The chain has TRBV6-2 or TRBV6-3 and TRBJ2-1; the match to TRBD2 covers 13 bases. Germline assignment: CDR1 MNHEY and CDR2 SVGEGT. The CDR3 length is 15 residues. With V trimmed by 5 bases and J by 8 bases, 6 bases remained unmatched. The CDR3 protein is CASSRTSGGRDEQFF. The CDR3 DNA follows: TGTGCCAGCAGTCGGACTAGCGGGGGCCGGGATGAGCAGTTCTTC.

The CDR3 is CATSGYLNRGTYEQYF. DNA for the CDR3: TGTGCCACCAGCGGATATTTAAACAGGGGAACCTACGAGCAGTACTTC. The chain combines TRBV15 with TRBJ2-7, with 7 bases matching TRBD1. Germline CDR1 and CDR2: LNHNV and YYDKDF (reference sequence). CDR3 size: 16 residues. J was trimmed by 2 bases and V by 5 bases; bases with no gene match: 12.

The chain has TRBV19 and TRBJ2-3, with a possible D match to TRBD2 (6 bases). This CDR3 contains 15 residues. Germline lookup yields CDR1 LNHDA and CDR2 SQIVND (reference sequence). The germline V and J ends were trimmed by 10 bases and 0 bases, with 17 bases remaining between them. The CDR3 reads CATRKVGGSTDTQYF. Here the CDR3 DNA reads TGTGCCACCCGAAAGGTGGGAGGCAGCACAGATACGCAGTATTTT.

V and J are TRBV14 and TRBJ1-6; D not resolved. The V gene's germline CDR1 is SGHDN and CDR2 FVKESK. The V end lost 5 bases, the J end lost 7 bases, and 6 bases lay between the germline ends. The CDR3 extends over 12 amino acids. The CDR3 nucleotides read TGTGCCAGCAGCTTCATCAATTCACCCCTCCACTTT. The encoded protein is CASSFINSPLHF.

V and J are TRBV7-9 and TRBJ2-3; D possibly corresponds to TRBD2 (5 bases). Germline lookup yields CDR1 SEHNR and CDR2 FQNEAQ (reference sequence). This CDR3 region has 16 residues. Trimming left V 1 base short and J 5 bases short, with 16 bases between. CDR3 nucleotides: TGTGCCAGCAGCTTAGGGACTCCATATCGGGGAGATACGCAGTATTTT. Protein sequence: CASSLGTPYRGDTQYF.

The J gene is TRBJ2-3, the V gene TRBV28; TRBD1 might be the D (6 bases). Trimming shortened V by 6 bases and J by 0 bases, and 13 bases separated the two germline ends. Germline lookup yields CDR1 MDHEN and CDR2 SYDVKM. The length of the CDR3 is 15 residues. The CDR3 protein is CASSVIRGSTDTQYF. The CDR3 DNA reads as TGTGCCAGCAGCGTGATCAGGGGTAGCACAGATACGCAGTATTTT.

J is TRBJ2-3 and V is TRBV9, with a tentative D call TRBD2 (7 bases). The germline V gene has CDR1 SGDLS and CDR2 YYNGEE. The CDR3 totals 17 residues. V was cut by 4 bases and J by 2 bases, with 20 bases left in between. The CDR3 nucleotides read TGTGCCAGCAGCTCCAGGGGTGGCGGGGGATCCACAGATACGCAGTATTTT. It encodes CASSSRGGGGSTDTQYF.

The gene calls are TRBV4-1 and TRBJ1-1; D remains ambiguous. With 0 bases removed from V and 1 base from J, the gap between germline ends came to 15 bases. Germline CDR1 is MGHRA and CDR2 is YSYEKL. The CDR3 is made up of 17 amino acids. The CDR3 region has the DNA TGCGCCAGCAGCCAAGATCTAAACACGGTAGCGAACACTGAAGCTTTCTTT. Encoded protein: CASSQDLNTVANTEAFF.

The chain uses TRBV9 and TRBJ2-1; the match to TRBD2 covers 8 bases. V shed 4 bases and J 4 bases; nucleotides not matched to a gene: 7. CDR1 and CDR2 (germline): SGDLS, YYNGEE. The CDR3 is made up of 15 amino acids. CDR3 residues: CASSPSGSGYNEQFF. CDR3 sequence (DNA): TGTGCCAGCAGCCCAAGCGGGAGTGGGTACAATGAGCAGTTCTTC.

In its sample, this clone was seen once. The V and J genes are TRBV5-1 and TRBJ1-1, with a weak D call TRBD1 (6 bases). CDR3 length equals 15 residues. V was clipped by 7 bases and J by 2 bases, with 18 bases between them. CDR1 and CDR2 (germline): SGHRS, YFSETQ. The chain's CDR3 is CASASGGGQNTEAFF. The CDR3 bases are TGCGCCAGCGCCTCCGGGGGGGGGCAAAACACTGAAGCTTTCTTT.

This clone is a singleton in its sample. The V call is TRBV28, the J call TRBJ1-2; possible D gene TRBD1, 5 bases. CDR1 is MDHEN and CDR2 is SYDVKM in the germline V gene. The CDR3 sequence is 12 residues long. V lost 1 base and J lost 7, with 7 bases in between. The CDR3 here is CASSLYQGGYTF. The CDR3, as DNA: TGTGCCAGCAGTTTATATCAGGGTGGCTACACCTTC.

This rearrangement joins TRBV6-2 or TRBV6-3 to TRBJ2-2, with D perhaps matching TRBD2 (6 bases). Trimming shortened V by 4 bases and J by 0 bases, and 12 bases separated the two germline ends. CDR1 is MNHEY, CDR2 SVGEGT, per germline. The CDR3 is 16 amino acids. The CDR3 loop reads CASSSRRVSNTGELFF. The DNA of the CDR3 is TGTGCCAGCAGTTCCCGGAGGGTATCGAACACCGGGGAGCTGTTTTTT.

The rearrangement uses TRBV4-3 and TRBJ2-1; the D gene is possibly TRBD1 (7 bases). Per the germline V gene, CDR1 is LGHNA and CDR2 is YSLEER. This CDR3 region has 18 residues. The ends were cut back, 0 bases at V and 1 base at J, with 16 bases in the middle. CDR3 protein: CASSQEWAGGQSYNEQFF. In nucleotides, the CDR3 is TGCGCCAGCAGCCAAGAATGGGCAGGGGGGCAGTCCTACAATGAGCAGTTCTTC.

The CDR3 region is CASSYDIDGGNSYEQYF. The CDR3 region has the DNA TGTGCCAGCAGTTACGACATCGATGGGGGGAACTCCTACGAGCAGTACTTC. The chain employs TRBV6-2 or TRBV6-3 and TRBJ2-7; the D gene is possibly TRBD2 (6 bases). Trimming left V 2 bases short and J 0 bases short, with 17 bases between. The length of the CDR3 is 17 residues. Germline values: CDR1 MNHEY, CDR2 SVGEGT.

V and J are TRBV6-5 and TRBJ2-4; D unclear. V dropped 0 bases and J dropped 0 bases, with 9 bases sitting between them. Germline V gene lookup returns CDR1 MNHEY and CDR2 SVGAGI. The CDR3 has 16 amino acids. The CDR3 nucleotides are TGTGCCAGCAGTTACTCCTTTTCGGGAGCCAAAAACATTCAGTACTTC. Encoded protein: CASSYSFSGAKNIQYF.

This rearrangement joins TRBV5-4 to TRBJ1-6; 8 nucleotides agree with TRBD1. Trimming at V came to 2 bases and at J to 6 bases, leaving 1 base not matched to a gene. The germline V gene has CDR1 SGHNT and CDR2 YYREEE (reference sequence). This CDR3 contains 14 residues. The CDR3 DNA reads TGTGCCAGCAGCTTCCAGGGGGCTAATTCACCCCTCCACTTT. The encoded protein is CASSFQGANSPLHF.

The chain recombines TRBV20-1 with TRBJ1-2; TRBD1 matches 9 bases. CDR1 and CDR2 from the germline V gene are DFQATT and SNEGSKA (reference sequence). V lost 6 bases, J lost 8 bases, and 4 bases stayed unmatched. This CDR3 has 11 residues. The CDR3 DNA follows: TGCAGTGCCCCGGGGACAGGGGGCTACACCTTC. This codes for CSAPGTGGYTF.